These 24 T cell receptor beta chains originate from one sample sequenced in a study of OX40 agonist ivuxolimab in advanced cancers. Measured with immunoSEQ multiplex PCR; TCRdb has only the in-frame clones, and not every one. The sample gives about 42,000 clones, around 91% of which show up once; 4.7% is in the top ten. Material: CD4+ or CD8+ T cells sorted from blood, obtained in a trial of the OX40 agonist ivuxolimab. All receptors derive from an adult with an advanced solid tumor such as melanoma, head and neck, liver or kidney cancer.

The V gene is TRBV28, the J gene TRBJ1-5, with D possibly TRBD1 on 5 matching bases. Germline V gene data show CDR1 as MDHEN and CDR2 as SYDVKM. V lost 6 bases to trimming and J lost 6 bases, with 12 bases between them. The CDR3 is 13 residues long. CDR3 loop: CASRWGVRQPQHF. Written as DNA, the CDR3 is TGTGCCAGCAGGTGGGGCGTCCGTCAGCCCCAGCATTTT.

The rearrangement joins TRBV7-2 to TRBJ1-2, with a weak D call TRBD1 (5 bases). In germline, CDR1 is SGHTA, CDR2 FQGNSA. This CDR3 spans 15 amino acids. Trimming took 4 bases from V and 4 from J, leaving 16 bases between them. The CDR3, as DNA: TGTGCCAGCAGCTCTACAGGAGGTTTAACCTATGGCTACACCTTC. This encodes CASSSTGGLTYGYTF. Full variable domain (outside the CDR3, taken from reference TRBV7-2 and TRBJ1-2): GAGVSQSPSNKVTEKGKDVELRCDPISGHTALYWYRQSLGQGLEFLIYFQGNSAPDKSGLPSDRFSAERTGGSVSTLTIQRTQQEDSAVYLCASSSTGGLTYGYTFGSGTRLTVV.

This chain links TRBV19 with TRBJ2-1; 9 nucleotides line up with TRBD2. CDR1 is LNHDA and CDR2 is SQIVND in the germline V gene (reference sequence). The CDR3 loop spans 14 amino acids. V shed 5 bases, J shed 7 bases, and the junction held 6 bases outside the gene matches. The CDR3 DNA follows: TGTGCCAGTAGTGGGGCGGGAGGGCAAAATGAGCAGTTCTTC. It encodes CASSGAGGQNEQFF.

V and J are TRBV6-5 and TRBJ2-7; D gene uncertain. The CDR3 covers 11 residues. V was shortened by 5 bases and J by 6 bases, with 8 bases between the two germline ends. Germline V lookup: CDR1 MNHEY, CDR2 SVGAGI. CDR3 region: CASSALGEQYF. CDR3 nucleotide sequence: TGTGCCAGCAGTGCTTTGGGCGAGCAGTACTTC.

This clone was seen a single time. The chain couples TRBV28 to TRBJ1-6; D may be TRBD1 (5 bases). The CDR3 spans 13 residues. Looked up from germline, CDR1 is MDHEN and CDR2 is SYDVKM. V lost 7 bases, J lost 11 bases, and 15 bases lay in between. The DNA of the CDR3 is TGTGCCAGCACGATTCCCTCAGGGACACCCCTCCACTTT. It translates to CASTIPSGTPLHF. Drawing the rest from reference TRBV28 and TRBJ1-6, the complete variable domain is DVKVTQSSRYLVKRTGEKVFLECVQDMDHENMFWYRQDPGLGLRLIYFSYDVKMKEKGDIPEGYSVSREKKERFSLILESASTNQTSMYLCASTIPSGTPLHFGNGTRLTVT.

This chain connects TRBV6-1 to TRBJ1-1; weak D call: TRBD1 (5 bases). The V gene's germline CDR1 is MNHNS and CDR2 SASEGT. The ends were cut back, 6 bases at V and 3 bases at J, with 11 bases in the middle. This CDR3 comprises 13 residues. In DNA, the CDR3 is TGTGCCAGCAGATCAGGGTTGGACACTGAAGCTTTCTTT. It specifies CASRSGLDTEAFF.

The V gene is TRBV7-2, the J gene TRBJ2-2, with 8 bases lining up with TRBD2. With V trimmed by 2 bases and J by 0 bases, 2 bases remained unmatched. This CDR3 comprises 16 residues. Germline CDR1 and CDR2: SGHTA and FQGNSA. The CDR3 coding sequence is TGTGCCAGCAGCTTACAACTAGCGGCGAACACCGGGGAGCTGTTTTTT. Translated: CASSLQLAANTGELFF.

The CDR3 nucleotides read TGTGCCAGCACCTCAGACAGGGCGGCGGGTGGCTACACCTTC. It translates to CASTSDRAAGGYTF. V and J are TRBV28 and TRBJ1-2; 7 nucleotides agree with TRBD1. Germline-derived CDR1 and CDR2 are MDHEN and SYDVKM. This CDR3 is 14 amino acids long. The junction had 12 bases not matched to a gene; V was cut back by 7 bases and J by 7 bases.

This sequence joins TRBV10-3 and TRBJ2-2; perhaps TRBD1 as D (5 bases). The CDR3 is 14 residues long. Germline V gives CDR1 ENHRY, CDR2 SYGVKD. The V gene lost 9 bases and the J gene lost 1 base, with 12 bases spanning the gap. CDR3 in amino acids: CAIGAGQNTGELFF. Written as DNA, the CDR3 is TGTGCCATAGGGGCAGGACAGAACACCGGGGAGCTGTTTTTT.

V gene TRBV7-2 combines with J gene TRBJ2-2; 10 bases match TRBD1. The CDR3 runs 15 residues. Germline values: CDR1 SGHTA, CDR2 FQGNSA. V was clipped by 2 bases and J by 5 bases; unmatched bases: 2. The CDR3: CASSLTGQGTGELFF. The CDR3 nucleotides read TGTGCCAGCAGCTTAACGGGACAGGGGACCGGGGAGCTGTTTTTT. Looking up the rest from reference TRBV7-2 and TRBJ2-2 gives the full variable domain: GAGVSQSPSNKVTEKGKDVELRCDPISGHTALYWYRQSLGQGLEFLIYFQGNSAPDKSGLPSDRFSAERTGGSVSTLTIQRTQQEDSAVYLCASSLTGQGTGELFFGEGSRLTVL.

The chain recombines TRBV11-2 with TRBJ2-3, with no clear D. V lost 0 bases, J lost 0 bases, and 10 bases lay in between. The CDR3 runs to 16 residues. Germline V gives CDR1 SGHAT, CDR2 FQNNGV. The CDR3 is CASSLDLGRSTDTQYF. The CDR3 DNA is TGTGCCAGCAGCTTAGATCTGGGCAGAAGCACAGATACGCAGTATTTT.

The rearrangement links TRBV7-2 to TRBJ1-1; a weak D match, TRBD1 (6 bases). Germline-derived CDR1 and CDR2 are SGHTA and FQGNSA. Trimming stripped 2 bases from V and 6 bases from J, with 10 bases between. This CDR3 has 13 residues. The CDR3 coding sequence is TGTGCCAGCAGCTTAAGGGGGGAAGCTGAAGCTTTCTTT. Translating it yields CASSLRGEAEAFF.

V gene TRBV18 combines with J gene TRBJ1-6; 7 nucleotides match TRBD1. CDR1 and CDR2 (germline): KGHSH, LQKENI. This CDR3 comprises 15 residues. The V gene end was trimmed by 5 bases and the J gene end by 8 bases; junction bases not matched to a gene: 9. The DNA of the CDR3 is TGTGCCAGCTCAACGTATCAGGGGGATCATTCACCCCTCCACTTT. Protein sequence: CASSTYQGDHSPLHF.

V usage is TRBV10-2 and J usage is TRBJ2-5; D remains unclear. The V end was cut by 0 bases, the J end by 5 bases, with 10 bases between. The CDR3 sequence is 14 residues long. The germline CDR1 and CDR2 sequences are WSHSY and SAAADI. DNA for the CDR3: TGCGCCAGCAGTGAGTCGCAGAGAGCGGAGACCCAGTACTTC. This encodes CASSESQRAETQYF.

The genes are TRBV7-2 and TRBJ2-5; D perhaps matches TRBD1 (5 bases). The CDR3 spans 13 residues. Germline V CDR1 and CDR2: SGHTA, FQGNSA. With 1 base removed from V and 6 bases from J, the gap between germline ends came to 9 bases. This chain's CDR3 is CASSLGQDKTQYF. CDR3 nucleotides: TGTGCCAGCAGCTTAGGTCAGGACAAGACCCAGTACTTC.

This CDR3 reads CASSLGQAPRPQHF. The CDR3 DNA is TGTGCCAGCAGTTTAGGTCAGGCCCCCCGGCCCCAGCATTTT. This chain connects TRBV28 to TRBJ1-5, with D hard to call. CDR1 and CDR2 (germline): MDHEN, SYDVKM. V lost 2 bases and J lost 9, with 14 bases in between. The CDR3 totals 14 residues.

J is TRBJ2-1 and V is TRBV4-1; D gene uncertain. Germline V lookup: CDR1 MGHRA, CDR2 YSYEKL. V lost 2 bases and J 0 bases, leaving 8 bases between the germline ends. The CDR3 covers 15 residues. This chain's CDR3 is CASSQRESSYNEQFF. The CDR3 nucleotides are TGCGCCAGCAGCCAAAGGGAAAGCTCCTACAATGAGCAGTTCTTC.

The V call is TRBV28, the J call TRBJ2-5; possibly TRBD1 or TRBD2 for D (5 bases each). Germline CDR1 reads MDHEN; CDR2 reads SYDVKM. V lost 2 bases and J 7 bases, leaving 11 bases between the germline ends. This CDR3 contains 13 residues. The CDR3 DNA reads TGTGCCAGCAGTTTAGGGACCGTCGGGACCCAGTACTTC. Translated, it gives CASSLGTVGTQYF. Combining the CDR3 with reference TRBV28 and TRBJ2-5 gives the whole variable domain DVKVTQSSRYLVKRTGEKVFLECVQDMDHENMFWYRQDPGLGLRLIYFSYDVKMKEKGDIPEGYSVSREKKERFSLILESASTNQTSMYLCASSLGTVGTQYFGPGTRLLVL.

CDR3 bases: TGTGCCAGCACCCCGGGACTTATGATACTCAATGAGCAGTTCTTC. This codes for CASTPGLMILNEQFF. This chain joins TRBV2 and TRBJ2-1; D is perhaps TRBD2 (6 bases). From germline, CDR1 is SNHLY and CDR2 FYNNEI. The length of the CDR3 is 15 residues. V dropped 7 bases and J dropped 6 bases, with 19 bases sitting between them.

The chain has TRBV4-2 and TRBJ2-3, with D perhaps TRBD2 (6 bases). The V gene lost 0 bases and the J gene lost 2 bases, with 12 bases spanning the gap. The CDR3 length is 16 residues. Germline V lookup: CDR1 LGHNA, CDR2 YNFKEQ. CDR3 DNA sequence: TGTGCCAGCAGCCAAGATCCCCGACTAGTCACAGATACGCAGTATTTT. Protein: CASSQDPRLVTDTQYF.

The chain has TRBV2 and TRBJ2-1; 11 bases are a match to TRBD2. The CDR3 loop spans 17 amino acids. Losses at the gene ends were 8 bases for V and 7 bases for J; bases not matched to a gene: 16. Germline V gene data show CDR1 as SNHLY and CDR2 as FYNNEI. CDR3 in DNA: TGTGCCAGCGTGGGGGTAGCGGGAGGGCCTAGTTGGAATGAGCAGTTCTTC. Translating gives CASVGVAGGPSWNEQFF.

This chain uses TRBV7-6 with TRBJ1-5; D might be TRBD1 (5 bases). V lost 0 bases and J lost 0, with 12 bases in between. Germline V lookup: CDR1 SGHVS, CDR2 FNYEAQ. The CDR3 has 17 amino acids. The CDR3 loop reads CASSLAGTEHSNQPQHF. CDR3 nucleotide sequence: TGTGCCAGCAGCTTAGCCGGGACGGAACATAGCAATCAGCCCCAGCATTTT.

The chain is built from TRBV4-3 and TRBJ1-1, with a tentative D call TRBD1 (6 bases). Germline V gene data show CDR1 as LGHNA and CDR2 as YSLEER. Between the trimmed V and J ends, which lost 1 base and 1 base, there was a span of 13 bases. This CDR3 region has 16 residues. CDR3 in amino acids: CASSQAFRGPNTEAFF. The CDR3 DNA follows: TGCGCCAGCAGCCAAGCTTTCAGGGGCCCGAACACTGAAGCTTTCTTT.

The chain carries TRBV30 and TRBJ2-1; D is perhaps TRBD2 (5 bases). Trimming shortened V by 7 bases and J by 13 bases, and 17 bases separated the two germline ends. Germline CDR1 is GTSNPN and CDR2 is SVGIG (reference sequence). The CDR3 contains 11 residues. CDR3 residues: CALPSGPGQFF. The CDR3 DNA reads as TGTGCCTTACCGAGCGGTCCTGGACAGTTCTTC.